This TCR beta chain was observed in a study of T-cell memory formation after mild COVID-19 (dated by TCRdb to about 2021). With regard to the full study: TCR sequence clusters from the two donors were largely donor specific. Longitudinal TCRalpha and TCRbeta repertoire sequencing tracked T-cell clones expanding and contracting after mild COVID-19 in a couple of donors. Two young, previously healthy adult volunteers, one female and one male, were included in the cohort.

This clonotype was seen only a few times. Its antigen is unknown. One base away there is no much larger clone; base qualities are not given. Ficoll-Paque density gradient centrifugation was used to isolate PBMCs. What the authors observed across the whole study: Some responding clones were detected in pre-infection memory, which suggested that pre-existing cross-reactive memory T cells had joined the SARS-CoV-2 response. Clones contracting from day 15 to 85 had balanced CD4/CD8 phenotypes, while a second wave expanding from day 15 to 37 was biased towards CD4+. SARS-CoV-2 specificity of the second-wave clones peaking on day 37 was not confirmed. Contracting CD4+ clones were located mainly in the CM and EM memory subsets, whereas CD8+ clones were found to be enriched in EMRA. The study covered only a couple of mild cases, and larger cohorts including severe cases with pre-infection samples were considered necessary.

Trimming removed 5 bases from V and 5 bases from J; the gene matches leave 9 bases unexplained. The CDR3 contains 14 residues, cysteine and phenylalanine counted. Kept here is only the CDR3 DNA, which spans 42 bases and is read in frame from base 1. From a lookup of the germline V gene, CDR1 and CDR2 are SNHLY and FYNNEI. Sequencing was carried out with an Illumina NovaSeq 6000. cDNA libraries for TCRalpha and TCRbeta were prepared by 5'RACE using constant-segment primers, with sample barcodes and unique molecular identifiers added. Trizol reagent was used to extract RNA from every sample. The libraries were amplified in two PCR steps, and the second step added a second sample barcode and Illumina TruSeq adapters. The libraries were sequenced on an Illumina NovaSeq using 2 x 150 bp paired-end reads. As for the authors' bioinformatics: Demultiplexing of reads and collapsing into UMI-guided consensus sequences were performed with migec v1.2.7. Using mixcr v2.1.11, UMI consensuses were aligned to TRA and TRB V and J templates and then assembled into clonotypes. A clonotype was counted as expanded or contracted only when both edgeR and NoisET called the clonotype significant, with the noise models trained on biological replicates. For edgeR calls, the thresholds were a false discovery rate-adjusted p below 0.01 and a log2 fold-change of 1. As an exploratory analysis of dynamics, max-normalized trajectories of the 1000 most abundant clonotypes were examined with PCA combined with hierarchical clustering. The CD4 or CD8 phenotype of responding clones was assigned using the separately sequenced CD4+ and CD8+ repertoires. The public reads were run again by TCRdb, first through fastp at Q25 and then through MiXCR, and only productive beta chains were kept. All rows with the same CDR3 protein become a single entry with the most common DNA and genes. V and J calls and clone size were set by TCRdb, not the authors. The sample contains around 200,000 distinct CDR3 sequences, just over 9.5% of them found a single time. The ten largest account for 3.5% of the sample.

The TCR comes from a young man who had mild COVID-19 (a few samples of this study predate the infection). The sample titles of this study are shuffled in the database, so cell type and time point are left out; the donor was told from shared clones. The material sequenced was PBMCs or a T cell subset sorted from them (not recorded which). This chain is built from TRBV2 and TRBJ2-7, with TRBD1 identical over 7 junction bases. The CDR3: CASSLRQGSHEQYF. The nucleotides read TGTGCCAGCAGTCTACGACAGGGTAGTCACGAGCAGTACTTC.